This T cell receptor beta chain came from a study of T cell responses to AZD1222 COVID-19 vaccine. Concerning this clone itself: The target antigen is unknown.

Data came from immunoSEQ multiplex PCR; TCRdb stores just in-frame clones and leaves some out. The table includes about 92,000 clones, about 90% detected once. General study points: Spike-specific TCR breadth rose after two AZD1222 doses, and depth rose as well. Donors were largely white British and mainly female; clonal diversity was possibly underestimated. Only after the peak T cell response were repertoires sampled.

This CDR3 contains 14 residues. Germline CDR1 reads MNHNY; CDR2 reads SVGAGI (reference sequence). V lost 7 bases to trimming and J lost 6 bases, with 17 bases between them. This clonotype was sampled from an adult in good health. The source was peripheral blood, collected on day 0 of MenACWY control vaccination. The chain recombines TRBV6-6 with TRBJ2-3; D gene ambiguous. The CDR3 nucleotides are TGTGCCAGCAAACTCTCCGCAGCCGCTGATACGCAGTATTTT. Amino acids: CASKLSAAADTQYF.